The 26 T cell receptor beta chains reported below all come from one sample, sequenced in a study of a mutant IDH1 vaccine in newly diagnosed glioma. Noted time point: week 11, during vaccination. A 20-mer mutant IDH1 peptide at 300 ug was injected subcutaneously with topical imiquimod. Produced via immunoSEQ multiplex PCR; TCRdb's table is partial and in-frame only. This table has about 67,000 clones, approximately 91% appearing once. No antigen is known for these receptors. The sequenced sample was PBMCs, obtained from a glioma patient whose treatment included an IDH1 peptide vaccine. The receptors come from a man aged 35-49 years with glioma.

The J gene is TRBJ2-1, the V gene TRBV18; D is perhaps TRBD2 (5 bases). Germline V lookup: CDR1 KGHSH, CDR2 LQKENI. Trimming took off 0 bases at V and 9 bases at J, with 21 bases between the two ends. CDR3 length: 17 amino acids. Here the CDR3 DNA reads TGTGCCAGCTCACCACCGAAGTCGGGGATCCGCCCGGTTGAGCAGTTCTTC. Translation: CASSPPKSGIRPVEQFF.

The V gene is TRBV6-6, the J gene TRBJ1-5; 9 bases align to TRBD1. With V trimmed by 0 bases and J by 7 bases, 4 bases remained unmatched. Germline lookup yields CDR1 MNHNY and CDR2 SVGAGI (reference sequence). CDR3 length: 15 residues. In DNA, the CDR3 is TGTGCCAGCAGTTACTCTCTGGGACAGGGACAGCCCCAGCATTTT. It specifies CASSYSLGQGQPQHF.

V gene TRBV18 combines with J gene TRBJ2-1; 12 nucleotides line up with TRBD2. Trimming removed 3 bases from V and 8 bases from J; junction bases left unmatched: 5. The CDR3 consists of 15 residues. Germline-derived CDR1 and CDR2 are KGHSH and LQKENI. The CDR3 nucleotides are TGTGCCAGCTCACCGGGACTAGCGGGTGTGGATGAGCAGTTCTTC. Protein sequence: CASSPGLAGVDEQFF.

This chain uses TRBV7-2 with TRBJ2-2; 7 nucleotides align to TRBD1. Germline V gives CDR1 SGHTA, CDR2 FQGNSA. The CDR3 is 13 amino acids. V trimming: 5 bases; J trimming: 7 bases; junction bases outside the gene matches: 4. CDR3 residues: CASSTGASGELFF. In DNA form, the CDR3 reads TGTGCCAGCAGCACAGGGGCGAGCGGGGAGCTGTTTTTT.

The V gene is TRBV4-1, the J gene TRBJ1-1; D unresolved. Between the trimmed V and J ends, which lost 3 bases and 8 bases, there was a span of 7 bases. From germline, CDR1 is MGHRA and CDR2 YSYEKL. This CDR3 comprises 11 residues. CDR3 sequence (DNA): TGCGCCAGCAGCCAGGCGAAGGAAGCTTTCTTT. Encoded protein: CASSQAKEAFF.

Points on this clone: This same CDR3 is encoded by further DNA sequences in the sample. The chain has TRBV30 and TRBJ2-2; D uncertain. This CDR3 contains 12 residues. The V end was cut by 5 bases, the J end by 5 bases, with 9 bases between. CDR1 is GTSNPN, CDR2 SVGIG, per germline (reference sequence). The chain's CDR3 is CAWDGRTGELFF. The CDR3 coding sequence is TGTGCCTGGGACGGGCGTACCGGGGAGCTGTTTTTT.

For the CDR3, the DNA is TGTGCCAGCAGTTCTTTCTTTGCCAGGGGTACCGGGGAGCTGTTTTTT. Translating gives CASSSFFARGTGELFF. The chain joins TRBV6-5 to TRBJ2-2; maybe TRBD1 (6 bases). Trimming removed 4 bases from V and 5 bases from J, with 17 bases in between. This CDR3 spans 16 amino acids. Germline loops: CDR1 MNHEY, CDR2 SVGAGI.

The J gene is TRBJ1-5, the V gene TRBV7-8, with 8 bases aligning to TRBD1. Unmatched junction bases numbered 5, after V lost 5 bases and J lost 5 bases. Germline assignment: CDR1 SGHVS and CDR2 FQNEAQ. The CDR3 covers 14 residues. The CDR3 here is CASSAAGGYQPQHF. CDR3 in DNA: TGTGCCAGCAGCGCGGCAGGGGGCTATCAGCCCCAGCATTTT.

A single count supports this clone. This sequence joins TRBV28 and TRBJ2-3; D is ambiguous. V dropped 6 bases and J dropped 2 bases, with 21 bases sitting between them. CDR1 MDHEN and CDR2 SYDVKM come from the germline V gene. CDR3 size: 17 residues. The CDR3 here is CASRPNGATPHTDTQYF. CDR3 sequence (DNA): TGTGCCAGCAGACCGAACGGCGCCACTCCTCACACAGATACGCAGTATTTT.

The chain combines TRBV11-1 with TRBJ2-7; 8 bases line up with TRBD2. CDR1 is SGHAT and CDR2 is FQDESV in the germline V gene (reference sequence). This CDR3 is built from 14 residues. J gave up 0 bases and V 4 bases, and 2 bases lay outside the gene matches. The CDR3 here is CASSSRGGSYEQYV. The CDR3 nucleotides are TGTGCCAGCAGCTCCCGGGGGGGCTCCTACGAGCAGTACGTC.

This clone was recorded only once. The CDR3 bases are TGCGCCAGCAGCCAAGGTCAGGGGCGGAATGAAAAACTGTTTTTT. As protein: CASSQGQGRNEKLFF. The rearrangement joins TRBV4-3 to TRBJ1-4; D is possibly TRBD1 (6 bases). Trimming removed 1 base from V and 5 bases from J, with 11 bases in between. CDR3 length: 15 residues. CDR1 is LGHNA, CDR2 YSLEER, per germline.

The chain combines TRBV11-2 with TRBJ2-5; D is uncertain. With 0 bases removed from V and 2 bases from J, the gap between germline ends came to 1 base. The germline V gene encodes CDR1 SGHAT and CDR2 FQNNGV. The CDR3 has 12 residues. CDR3 residues: CASSLEQETQYF. CDR3 nucleotides: TGTGCCAGCAGCTTAGAGCAAGAGACCCAGTACTTC.

This clone was detected many times. The chain couples TRBV5-1 to TRBJ2-3; D ambiguous. CDR1 is SGHRS, CDR2 YFSETQ, per germline. The CDR3 consists of 17 residues. V lost 0 bases and J 2 bases, leaving 16 bases between the germline ends. The CDR3 DNA sequence: TGCGCCAGCAGCTTGGGGTCAGCGATGGGGTTCACAGATACGCAGTATTTT. Its translation: CASSLGSAMGFTDTQYF.

The chain uses TRBV4-2 and TRBJ2-5, with 7 positions matching TRBD2. V gave up 0 bases and J gave up 7 bases; unmatched junction bases: 5. From germline, CDR1 is LGHNA and CDR2 YNFKEQ. This CDR3 is 14 amino acids long. The CDR3 loop is CASSQEAGVGTQYF. CDR3 coding DNA: TGTGCCAGCAGCCAAGAGGCGGGGGTCGGGACCCAGTACTTC.

The chain has TRBV5-1 and TRBJ1-1; TRBD1 is a possible D gene (5 bases). Between the trimmed V and J ends, which lost 2 bases and 6 bases, there was a span of 11 bases. The germline V gene encodes CDR1 SGHRS and CDR2 YFSETQ. This CDR3 region has 13 residues. The CDR3 DNA reads as TGCGCCAGCAGCTTAAGGGGACGGGCTGAAGCTTTCTTT. Translation gives CASSLRGRAEAFF.

The chain joins TRBV4-3 to TRBJ1-1; the D is unclear. This CDR3 is 15 amino acids long. Germline lookup yields CDR1 LGHNA and CDR2 YSLEER. V dropped 0 bases and J dropped 6 bases, with 14 bases sitting between them. In nucleotides, the CDR3 is TGCGCCAGCAGCCAAGATCCGGCAGTCTATGCTGAAGCTTTCTTT. As protein: CASSQDPAVYAEAFF.

The chain links TRBV19 to TRBJ1-2; D ambiguous. The germline CDR1 and CDR2 sequences are LNHDA and SQIVND (reference sequence). Trimming shortened V by 5 bases and J by 8 bases, and 18 bases separated the two germline ends. This CDR3 has 14 residues. CDR3 region: CASSQPSHDRGYTF. In DNA form, the CDR3 reads TGTGCCAGTAGTCAACCCAGCCACGATAGGGGCTACACCTTC.

The chain employs TRBV19 and TRBJ2-1; 9 bases match TRBD1. Trimming removed 5 bases from V and 9 bases from J; junction bases left unmatched: 2. CDR1 and CDR2 (germline): LNHDA, SQIVND (reference sequence). The CDR3 runs 12 residues. For the CDR3, the DNA is TGTGCCAGTAGTCGACAGGGGGGTGAGCAGTTCTTC. Protein: CASSRQGGEQFF.

The rearrangement links TRBV15 to TRBJ2-2; TRBD1 matches at 7 bases. CDR3 length equals 15 residues. V was pared by 5 bases and J by 0 bases, with 3 bases of the junction left unmatched. Germline values: CDR1 LNHNV, CDR2 YYDKDF (reference sequence). The CDR3 sequence is CATSVGTANTGELFF. The CDR3 DNA reads TGTGCCACCAGCGTAGGGACAGCGAACACCGGGGAGCTGTTTTTT.

Only one count was recorded for this clone. This chain links TRBV28 with TRBJ2-7; 14 nucleotides match TRBD2. The CDR3 extends over 12 amino acids. V lost 6 bases to trimming and J lost 9 bases; unmatched junction nucleotides: 1. The germline gives CDR1 MDHEN, CDR2 SYDVKM. The CDR3 protein is CASSGTSGRQYF. In nucleotides, the CDR3 is TGTGCCAGCAGCGGGACTAGCGGGAGGCAGTACTTC.

This chain connects TRBV25-1 to TRBJ1-6; 8 bases map to TRBD1. The CDR3 loop spans 15 amino acids. V lost 3 bases and J lost 10; bases outside the gene matches: 8. Germline CDR1 and CDR2: MGHDK and SYGVNS. The DNA for the CDR3 is TGTGCCAGCAGTGACTCGACAGGGGAGGTATCACCCCTCCACTTT. It encodes CASSDSTGEVSPLHF.

The chain is built from TRBV16 and TRBJ1-2; no firm D call. This CDR3 contains 14 residues. Germline V gives CDR1 KGHSY, CDR2 FQNENV. Deletions cut 0 bases from V and 8 bases from J, with 13 bases between. The CDR3 nucleotides read TGTGCCAGCAGCCAATCGATGCACGGCGAGGGCTACACCTTC. Translated: CASSQSMHGEGYTF.

The chain links TRBV21-1 to TRBJ2-7. TRBV21-1 is noted as a pseudogene. This CDR3 has 14 amino acids. The CDR3 nucleotides are TGTGCCAGCAGCAAAGGGCAGCCCTCCTACGAGCAGTACGTC. As protein: CASSKGQPSYEQYV.

The chain couples TRBV5-1 to TRBJ1-2; D possibly corresponds to TRBD1 (6 bases). The CDR3 has 14 residues. V was pared by 5 bases and J by 8 bases, with 19 bases between. From germline, CDR1 is SGHRS and CDR2 YFSETQ. The CDR3 DNA is TGCGCCAGCAGGGCTCGACAGGCCTACGGGGGCTACACCTTC. This gives the protein CASRARQAYGGYTF.

V gene TRBV7-8 combines with J gene TRBJ2-2; D gene unclear. The CDR3 covers 17 residues. V lost 2 bases and J 4 bases, leaving 17 bases between the germline ends. Germline V gives CDR1 SGHVS, CDR2 FQNEAQ. CDR3 sequence (DNA): TGTGCCAGCAGCTTAAGCAATCGAATATCGGGCACCGGGGAGCTGTTTTTT. Amino acid sequence: CASSLSNRISGTGELFF.

The chain joins TRBV5-6 to TRBJ2-2, with 10 bases that match TRBD1. This CDR3 has 16 amino acids. Unmatched junction bases numbered 6, after V lost 2 bases and J lost 5 bases. Per the germline V gene, CDR1 is SGHDT and CDR2 is YYEEEE. For the CDR3, the DNA is TGTGCCAGCAGCTTTTTCGGGACAGGGGTTACCGGGGAGCTGTTTTTT. Its protein is CASSFFGTGVTGELFF.